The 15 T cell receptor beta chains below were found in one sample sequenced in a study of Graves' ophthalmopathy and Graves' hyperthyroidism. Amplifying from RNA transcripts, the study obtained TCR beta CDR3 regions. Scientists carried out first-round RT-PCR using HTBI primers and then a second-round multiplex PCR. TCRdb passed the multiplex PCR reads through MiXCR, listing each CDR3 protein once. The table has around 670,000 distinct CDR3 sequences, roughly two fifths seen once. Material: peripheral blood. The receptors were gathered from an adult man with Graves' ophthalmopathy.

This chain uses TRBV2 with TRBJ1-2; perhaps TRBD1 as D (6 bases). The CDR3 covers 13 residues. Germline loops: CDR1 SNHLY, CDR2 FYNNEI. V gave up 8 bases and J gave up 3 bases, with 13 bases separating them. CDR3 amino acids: CASEVGGYYGYTF. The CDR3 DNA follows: TGTGCCAGCGAAGTGGGGGGCTACTATGGCTACACCTTC.

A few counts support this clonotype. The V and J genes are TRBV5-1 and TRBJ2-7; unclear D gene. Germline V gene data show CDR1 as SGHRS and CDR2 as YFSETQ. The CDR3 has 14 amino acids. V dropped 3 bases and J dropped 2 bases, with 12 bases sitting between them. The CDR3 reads CASSYRAITYEQYF. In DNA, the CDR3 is TGCGCCAGCAGCTACAGAGCAATAACCTACGAGCAGTACTTC.

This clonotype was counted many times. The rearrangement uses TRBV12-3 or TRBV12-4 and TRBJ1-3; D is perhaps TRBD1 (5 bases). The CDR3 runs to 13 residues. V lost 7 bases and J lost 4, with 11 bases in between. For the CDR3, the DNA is TGTGCCAGCACTACAGGAGACGGAAACACCATATATTTT. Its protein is CASTTGDGNTIYF.

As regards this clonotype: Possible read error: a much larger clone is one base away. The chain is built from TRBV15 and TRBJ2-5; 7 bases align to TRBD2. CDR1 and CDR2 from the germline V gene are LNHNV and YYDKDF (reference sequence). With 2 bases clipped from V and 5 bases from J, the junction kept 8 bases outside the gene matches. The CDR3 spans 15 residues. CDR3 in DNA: TGTGCCACCAGCAGATACGGGGGGACGGCGGAGACCCAGTACTTC. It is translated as CATSRYGGTAETQYF.

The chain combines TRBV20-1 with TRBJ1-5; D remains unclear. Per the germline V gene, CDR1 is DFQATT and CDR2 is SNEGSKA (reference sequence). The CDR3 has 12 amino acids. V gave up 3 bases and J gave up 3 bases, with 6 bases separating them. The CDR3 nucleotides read TGCAGTGCTAGTGGTTTCAATCAGCCCCAGCATTTT. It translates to CSASGFNQPQHF.

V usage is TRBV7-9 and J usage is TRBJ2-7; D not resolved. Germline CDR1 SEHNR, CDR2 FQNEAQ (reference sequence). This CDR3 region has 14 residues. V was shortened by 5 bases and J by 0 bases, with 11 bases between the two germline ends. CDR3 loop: CASSPVSISYEQYF. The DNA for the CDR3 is TGTGCCAGCAGCCCGGTATCAATCTCCTACGAGCAGTACTTC.

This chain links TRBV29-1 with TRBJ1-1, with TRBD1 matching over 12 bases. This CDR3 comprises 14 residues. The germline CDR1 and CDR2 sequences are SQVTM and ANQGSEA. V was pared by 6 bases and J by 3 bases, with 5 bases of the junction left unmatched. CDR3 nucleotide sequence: TGCAGCGTGGGGACAGGGGGCTTTGACACTGAAGCTTTCTTT. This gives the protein CSVGTGGFDTEAFF.

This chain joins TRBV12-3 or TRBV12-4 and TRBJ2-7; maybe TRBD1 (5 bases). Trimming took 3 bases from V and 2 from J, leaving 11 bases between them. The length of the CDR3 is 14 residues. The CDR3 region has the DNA TGTGCCAGCAGTTTTAGACAGCTCACCTACGAGCAGTACTTC. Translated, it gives CASSFRQLTYEQYF.

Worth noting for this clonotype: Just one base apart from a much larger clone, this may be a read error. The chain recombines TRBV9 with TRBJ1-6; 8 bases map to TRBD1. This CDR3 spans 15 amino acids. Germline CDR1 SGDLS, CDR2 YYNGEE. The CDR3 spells CARSDRDRSNSPLHF. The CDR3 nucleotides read TGTGCCAGAAGCGACCGGGACAGGTCTAATTCACCCCTCCACTTT.

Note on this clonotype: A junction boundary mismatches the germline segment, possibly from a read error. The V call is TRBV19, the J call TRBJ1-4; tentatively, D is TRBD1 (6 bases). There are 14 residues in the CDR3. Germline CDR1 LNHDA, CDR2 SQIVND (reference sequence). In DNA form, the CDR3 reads TGTGCCAGTACCATCGGGGGGGGCGAGGAAAAACTGCTTTTT. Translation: CASTIGGGEEKLLF.

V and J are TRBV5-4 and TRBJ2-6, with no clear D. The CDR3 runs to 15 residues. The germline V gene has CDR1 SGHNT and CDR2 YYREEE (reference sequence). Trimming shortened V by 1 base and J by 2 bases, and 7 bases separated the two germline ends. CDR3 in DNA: TGTGCCAGCAGCTTGCTGGGTACTGGGGCCAACGTCCTGACTTTC. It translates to CASSLLGTGANVLTF.

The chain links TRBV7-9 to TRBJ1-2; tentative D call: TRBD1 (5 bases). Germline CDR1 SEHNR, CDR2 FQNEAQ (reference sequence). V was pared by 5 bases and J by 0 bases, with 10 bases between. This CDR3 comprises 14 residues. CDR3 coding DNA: TGTGCCAGCAGCCCGGGACCAACTAACTATGGCTACACCTTC. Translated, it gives CASSPGPTNYGYTF.

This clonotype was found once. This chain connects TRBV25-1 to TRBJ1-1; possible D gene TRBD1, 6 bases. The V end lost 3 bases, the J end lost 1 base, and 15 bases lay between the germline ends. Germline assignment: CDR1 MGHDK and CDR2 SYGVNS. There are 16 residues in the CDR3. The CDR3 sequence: CASSDTTGRGNTEAFF. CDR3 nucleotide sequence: TGTGCCAGCAGTGATACCACAGGGAGGGGGAACACTGAAGCTTTCTTT.

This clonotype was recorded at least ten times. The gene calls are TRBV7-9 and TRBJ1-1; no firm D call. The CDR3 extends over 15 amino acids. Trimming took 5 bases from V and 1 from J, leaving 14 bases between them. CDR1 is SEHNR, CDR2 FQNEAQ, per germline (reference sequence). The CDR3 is CASSPSTEWNTEAFF. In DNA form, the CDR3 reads TGTGCCAGCAGCCCCTCAACCGAATGGAACACTGAAGCTTTCTTT.

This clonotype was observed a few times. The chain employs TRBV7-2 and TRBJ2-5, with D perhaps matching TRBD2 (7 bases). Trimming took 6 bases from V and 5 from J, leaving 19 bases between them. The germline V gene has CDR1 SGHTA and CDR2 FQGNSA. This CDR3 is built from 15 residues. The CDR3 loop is CASSPLGGAAETQYF. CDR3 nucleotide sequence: TGTGCCAGCAGTCCCCTTGGGGGGGCCGCGGAGACCCAGTACTTC.